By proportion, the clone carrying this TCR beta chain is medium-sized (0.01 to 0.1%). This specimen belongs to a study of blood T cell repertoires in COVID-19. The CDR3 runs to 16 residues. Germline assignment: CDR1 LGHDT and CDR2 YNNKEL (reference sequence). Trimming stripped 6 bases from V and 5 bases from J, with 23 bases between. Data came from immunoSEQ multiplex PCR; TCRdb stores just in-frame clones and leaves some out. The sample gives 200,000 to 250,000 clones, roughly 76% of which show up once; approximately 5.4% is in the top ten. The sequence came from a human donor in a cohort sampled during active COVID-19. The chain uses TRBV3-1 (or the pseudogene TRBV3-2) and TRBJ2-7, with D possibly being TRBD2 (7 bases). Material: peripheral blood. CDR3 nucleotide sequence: TGTGCCAGCAGTCGATTACTGGGGGGCGGGAGCGACGAGCAGTACTTC. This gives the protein CASSRLLGGGSDEQYF.